A selection of T cell receptor beta chains follows, all from one sample in a study of T cell changes during pregnancy in multiple sclerosis. Method: immunoSEQ multiplex PCR; TCRdb's copy keeps in-frame clones and lacks some. The repertoire has about 94,000 clones, over 90% of them found once; the top ten carry more than 0.8%. The sample in question was peripheral blood, obtained in the third trimester of pregnancy. These TCRs come from a female donor with multiple sclerosis, enrolled in a pregnancy study. Each CDR3 is given with its conserved first and last residue. Fields, in order: J gene, V gene, clone size, D gene, CDR3 protein, CDR3 DNA. The D gene is left open where the match is weak. Clone size appears in some rows only: once, few, many, or a class for an expanded clone.

j_gene: TRBJ2-3
v_gene: TRBV4-1
abundance: -
d_gene: TRBD2
CDR3aa: CASSLPRTSGFTSTDTQYF
CDR3nt: TGCGCCAGCAGCTTACCGCGGACTAGCGGGTTCACTAGCACAGATACGCAGTATTTT

j_gene: TRBJ1-1
v_gene: TRBV19
abundance: -
d_gene: TRBD1
CDR3aa: CASADRGWVAFF
CDR3nt: TGTGCCAGCGCAGACAGGGGCTGGGTGGCTTTCTTT

j_gene: TRBJ1-5
v_gene: TRBV30
abundance: -
d_gene: -
CDR3aa: CAWSVDGHTSARPQHF
CDR3nt: TGTGCCTGGAGTGTCGACGGACACACCAGCGCGAGGCCCCAGCATTTT

j_gene: TRBJ2-2
v_gene: TRBV2
abundance: -
d_gene: -
CDR3aa: CASSEEQNTGELFF
CDR3nt: TGTGCCAGCAGTGAAGAACAGAACACCGGGGAGCTGTTTTTT

j_gene: TRBJ1-2
v_gene: TRBV14
abundance: -
d_gene: -
CDR3aa: CASSQEGRPGYTF
CDR3nt: TGTGCCAGCAGCCAAGAGGGGCGGCCCGGCTACACCTTC

j_gene: TRBJ2-2
v_gene: TRBV5-1
abundance: -
d_gene: -
CDR3aa: CASSPSPILAGELFF
CDR3nt: TGCGCCAGCAGCCCTAGCCCAATTCTCGCCGGGGAGCTGTTTTTT

j_gene: TRBJ1-1
v_gene: TRBV19
abundance: -
d_gene: TRBD1
CDR3aa: CASSNGQGGTEAFF
CDR3nt: TGTGCCAGTAGTAACGGACAGGGGGGCACTGAAGCTTTCTTT

j_gene: TRBJ2-5
v_gene: TRBV5-1
abundance: -
d_gene: -
CDR3aa: CASSVAGETQYF
CDR3nt: TGCGCCAGCAGTGTTGCCGGGGAGACCCAGTACTTC

j_gene: TRBJ2-1
v_gene: TRBV30
abundance: -
d_gene: TRBD2
CDR3aa: CAWSVGTSGVDEQFF
CDR3nt: TGTGCCTGGAGTGTAGGGACTAGCGGGGTGGATGAGCAGTTCTTC

j_gene: TRBJ2-7
v_gene: TRBV5-4
abundance: -
d_gene: TRBD1
CDR3aa: CASSIGTGAGSRDEQYF
CDR3nt: TGTGCCAGCAGTATCGGGACAGGGGCCGGGTCGCGCGACGAGCAGTACTTC

j_gene: TRBJ2-7
v_gene: TRBV6-1
abundance: -
d_gene: -
CDR3aa: CASSEMVRGQYF
CDR3nt: TGTGCCAGCAGTGAAATGGTCCGGGGGCAGTACTTC

j_gene: TRBJ1-1
v_gene: TRBV18
abundance: few
d_gene: TRBD1
CDR3aa: CASSPGQGWGNTEAFF
CDR3nt: TGTGCCAGCTCACCTGGACAGGGGTGGGGTAACACTGAAGCTTTCTTT

j_gene: TRBJ2-7
v_gene: TRBV7-6
abundance: -
d_gene: TRBD1
CDR3aa: CASSSRDRDREQYF
CDR3nt: TGTGCCAGCAGCTCCCGGGACAGGGATAGGGAGCAGTACTTC

j_gene: TRBJ1-1
v_gene: TRBV9
abundance: -
d_gene: -
CDR3aa: CASGPGDSYTEAFF
CDR3nt: TGTGCCAGCGGCCCAGGCGACAGTTACACTGAAGCTTTCTTT

j_gene: TRBJ2-7
v_gene: TRBV27
abundance: -
d_gene: TRBD2
CDR3aa: CASSLTSSGEPAFPYEQYF
CDR3nt: TGTGCCAGCAGTTTAACGTCTAGCGGGGAACCAGCCTTCCCTTACGAGCAGTACTTC

j_gene: TRBJ1-1
v_gene: TRBV19
abundance: -
d_gene: -
CDR3aa: CASSVIVNTEAFF
CDR3nt: TGTGCCAGTAGTGTCATAGTGAACACTGAAGCTTTCTTT

j_gene: TRBJ2-7
v_gene: TRBV5-4
abundance: -
d_gene: TRBD2
CDR3aa: CASSTLAGGYYEQYF
CDR3nt: TGTGCCAGCAGCACCCTAGCGGGAGGATACTACGAGCAGTACTTC

j_gene: TRBJ1-2
v_gene: TRBV7-2
abundance: -
d_gene: TRBD1
CDR3aa: CASSSHRGLGYTF
CDR3nt: TGTGCCAGCAGCTCGCACAGGGGGCTGGGCTACACCTTC

j_gene: TRBJ2-5
v_gene: TRBV23-1
abundance: -
d_gene: TRBD1
CDR3aa: CASSHEPGGQGFETQYF
CDR3nt: TGCGCCAGCAGCCACGAACCCGGGGGACAGGGGTTTGAGACCCAGTACTTC

j_gene: TRBJ1-1
v_gene: TRBV28
abundance: -
d_gene: -
CDR3aa: CASSLTVETGNTEAFF
CDR3nt: TGTGCCAGCAGCCTCACAGTTGAGACAGGGAACACTGAAGCTTTCTTT

j_gene: TRBJ2-7
v_gene: TRBV4-3
abundance: -
d_gene: -
CDR3aa: CASSPQGGHEQYF
CDR3nt: TGCGCCAGCAGCCCCCAGGGGGGACACGAGCAGTACTTC

j_gene: TRBJ2-7
v_gene: TRBV29-1
abundance: -
d_gene: -
CDR3aa: CSVESSYEQYF
CDR3nt: TGCAGCGTTGAGAGCTCCTACGAGCAGTACTTC

j_gene: TRBJ2-6
v_gene: TRBV9
abundance: -
d_gene: TRBD1
CDR3aa: CASSVAGDRGLGANVLTF
CDR3nt: TGTGCCAGCAGCGTAGCTGGGGACAGGGGGCTTGGGGCCAACGTCCTGACTTTC

j_gene: TRBJ1-5
v_gene: TRBV5-1
abundance: -
d_gene: TRBD1
CDR3aa: CASSSGQGGGNQPQHF
CDR3nt: TGCGCCAGCAGCTCCGGACAGGGGGGAGGCAATCAGCCCCAGCATTTT

j_gene: TRBJ1-2
v_gene: TRBV9
abundance: -
d_gene: -
CDR3aa: CASSVGFRGGYTF
CDR3nt: TGTGCCAGCAGCGTAGGCTTCCGCGGCGGCTACACCTTC

j_gene: TRBJ1-1
v_gene: TRBV15
abundance: -
d_gene: -
CDR3aa: CATSRDHSMNTEAFF
CDR3nt: TGTGCCACCAGCAGAGATCACAGTATGAACACTGAAGCTTTCTTT

j_gene: TRBJ1-1
v_gene: TRBV27
abundance: -
d_gene: TRBD1
CDR3aa: CASKNDRGMAEAFF
CDR3nt: TGTGCCAGCAAGAACGACAGGGGTATGGCTGAAGCTTTCTTT

j_gene: TRBJ1-5
v_gene: TRBV7-2
abundance: -
d_gene: -
CDR3aa: CASSLATTTGQPQHF
CDR3nt: TGTGCCAGCAGCTTAGCGACAACCACCGGACAGCCCCAGCATTTT

j_gene: TRBJ2-2
v_gene: TRBV19
abundance: -
d_gene: TRBD2
CDR3aa: CASSPREAGGDTGELFF
CDR3nt: TGTGCCAGTAGTCCGAGAGAAGCGGGAGGGGACACCGGGGAGCTGTTTTTT

j_gene: TRBJ2-5
v_gene: TRBV18
abundance: -
d_gene: -
CDR3aa: CASSPGGLGQETQYF
CDR3nt: TGTGCCAGCTCACCAGGAGGGTTGGGACAAGAGACCCAGTACTTC

j_gene: TRBJ2-2
v_gene: TRBV11-2
abundance: once
d_gene: TRBD2
CDR3aa: CASSNLAGGVGGELFF
CDR3nt: TGTGCCAGCAGCAATCTAGCGGGAGGGGTTGGCGGGGAGCTGTTTTTT

j_gene: TRBJ2-4
v_gene: TRBV19
abundance: -
d_gene: TRBD2
CDR3aa: CASAGDSHKNIQYF
CDR3nt: TGTGCCAGCGCGGGAGACTCCCACAAAAACATTCAGTACTTC

j_gene: TRBJ2-1
v_gene: TRBV28
abundance: -
d_gene: TRBD2
CDR3aa: CASSHYSGRADEQFF
CDR3nt: TGTGCCAGCAGTCATTATAGCGGGAGGGCCGATGAGCAGTTCTTC

j_gene: TRBJ2-1
v_gene: TRBV11-2
abundance: -
d_gene: TRBD2
CDR3aa: CASSLGLAGGHEQFF
CDR3nt: TGTGCCAGCAGCCTGGGACTAGCGGGAGGGCATGAGCAGTTCTTC

j_gene: TRBJ2-7
v_gene: TRBV29-1
abundance: -
d_gene: -
CDR3aa: CSVADSYEQYF
CDR3nt: TGCAGCGTCGCGGACTCCTACGAGCAGTACTTC

j_gene: TRBJ1-1
v_gene: TRBV27
abundance: -
d_gene: -
CDR3aa: CASSLKLNTEAFF
CDR3nt: TGTGCCAGCAGTTTAAAGCTCAACACTGAAGCTTTCTTT

j_gene: TRBJ2-2
v_gene: TRBV4-1
abundance: -
d_gene: TRBD2
CDR3aa: CASSPSSGRYTGELFF
CDR3nt: TGCGCCAGCAGCCCCTCTAGCGGGAGATACACCGGGGAGCTGTTTTTT

j_gene: TRBJ2-7
v_gene: TRBV7-6
abundance: -
d_gene: TRBD2
CDR3aa: CASSSVRTSGDYEQYF
CDR3nt: TGTGCCAGCAGCTCGGTAAGGACTAGCGGGGACTACGAGCAGTACTTC

j_gene: TRBJ2-7
v_gene: TRBV9
abundance: -
d_gene: -
CDR3aa: CASSVEQGYSEQYF
CDR3nt: TGTGCCAGCAGCGTAGAACAGGGATACTCCGAGCAGTACTTC

j_gene: TRBJ2-7
v_gene: TRBV30
abundance: -
d_gene: TRBD1
CDR3aa: CAWSNFGQGFYEQYF
CDR3nt: TGTGCCTGGAGTAATTTCGGACAGGGCTTCTACGAGCAGTACTTC

j_gene: TRBJ1-5
v_gene: TRBV19
abundance: -
d_gene: -
CDR3aa: CASSMERGRSQPQHF
CDR3nt: TGTGCCAGTAGTATGGAGAGAGGGAGGTCTCAGCCCCAGCATTTT

j_gene: TRBJ2-1
v_gene: TRBV9
abundance: -
d_gene: -
CDR3aa: CATARTPKDEQFF
CDR3nt: TGTGCCACTGCTAGGACTCCCAAGGATGAGCAGTTCTTC

j_gene: TRBJ2-3
v_gene: TRBV6-1
abundance: -
d_gene: -
CDR3aa: CASSELSLMAGTDTQYF
CDR3nt: TGTGCCAGCAGTGAATTATCTCTTATGGCGGGAACGGATACGCAGTATTTT

j_gene: TRBJ2-6
v_gene: TRBV7-8
abundance: -
d_gene: TRBD1
CDR3aa: CASSYRGSGANVLTF
CDR3nt: TGTGCCAGCAGCTACAGGGGTTCTGGGGCCAACGTCCTGACTTTC

j_gene: TRBJ2-7
v_gene: TRBV5-1
abundance: -
d_gene: -
CDR3aa: CASRDPSGYPISYEQYF
CDR3nt: TGCGCCAGCAGGGATCCCTCAGGGTACCCAATCTCCTACGAGCAGTACTTC

j_gene: TRBJ2-7
v_gene: TRBV7-2
abundance: -
d_gene: TRBD1
CDR3aa: CASSFRTGKSEQYF
CDR3nt: TGTGCCAGCAGCTTCCGGACAGGGAAATCCGAGCAGTACTTC

j_gene: TRBJ1-1
v_gene: TRBV7-9
abundance: once
d_gene: -
CDR3aa: CAAGGSIMNTEAFF
CDR3nt: TGTGCCGCGGGGGGCAGTATCATGAACACTGAAGCTTTCTTT

j_gene: TRBJ1-5
v_gene: TRBV9
abundance: -
d_gene: -
CDR3aa: CASSVTPGDNQPQHF
CDR3nt: TGTGCCAGCAGCGTAACTCCCGGGGATAATCAGCCCCAGCATTTT